Listed below are T cell receptor beta chains from one sample, sequenced in a study of Ad26.COV2.S vaccination and SARS-CoV-2 variants. The protocol was immunoSEQ multiplex PCR, while the TCRdb copy is restricted to in-frame clones and leaves out a portion. The repertoire holds roughly 700,000 clones, with roughly 90% as singletons. The sample consisted of peripheral blood, taken in a trial of Ad26.COV2.S vaccine versus placebo. Every receptor here comes from a person aged 18-65 years who received the Ad26.COV2.S COVID-19 vaccine or a placebo. CDR3s include the opening cysteine and the closing phenylalanine or tryptophan. D genes are given only for firm matches. Rows give clone size only sometimes, using once, few, many, or a class for an expanded clone.

>.|.|TRBJ2-1|TRBV29-1
CSVEEDAPQFF
TGCAGCGTTGAAGAGGATGCCCCTCAGTTCTTC
>.|TRBD1|TRBJ1-5|TRBV6-6
CASRPGTEVNQPQHF
TGTGCCAGCCGCCCTGGGACAGAAGTCAATCAGCCCCAGCATTTT
>.|.|TRBJ2-7|TRBV7-9
CASSLGRDQIYF
TGTGCCAGCAGCTTAGGGCGGGACCAGATTTACTTC
>.|TRBD1|TRBJ1-6|TRBV4-3
CASSQVGGGPGTGKSPLHF
TGCGCCAGCAGCCAAGTGGGTGGAGGGCCTGGGACAGGGAAATCACCCCTCCACTTT
>.|.|TRBJ1-4|TRBV6-6
CAGGRANEKLFF
TGTGCCGGAGGGAGAGCTAATGAAAAACTGTTTTTT
>once|.|TRBJ2-5|TRBV18
CASSPRGETQYF
TGTGCCAGCTCACCCCGTGGGGAGACCCAGTACTTC
>few|.|TRBJ2-7|TRBV11-2
CASSLDNYEQYF
TGTGCCAGCAGCTTAGATAACTACGAGCAGTACTTC
>.|TRBD1|TRBJ1-6|TRBV6-5
CASRGGMSGSPLHF
TGTGCCAGCAGAGGGGGCATGAGCGGTTCACCCCTCCACTTT
>.|TRBD1|TRBJ2-3|TRBV5-1
CASSPEGQGVLTQYF
TGCGCCAGCAGCCCGGAGGGACAGGGTGTGTTGACGCAGTATTTT
>.|.|TRBJ1-1|TRBV7-9
CASTEAAEAFF
TGTGCCAGCACCGAGGCCGCTGAAGCTTTCTTT
>few|.|TRBJ2-4|TRBV19
CASSPRPENIQYF
TGTGCCAGTAGTCCCCGACCCGAAAACATTCAGTACTTC
>.|TRBD1|TRBJ2-5|TRBV19
CASSEGGSETQYF
TGTGCCAGTAGTGAAGGGGGCTCGGAGACCCAGTACTTC
>.|TRBD1|TRBJ2-3|TRBV18
CASSPKVGQGDTDTQYF
TGTGCCAGCTCACCAAAGGTTGGGCAGGGGGACACAGATACGCAGTATTTT
>.|.|TRBJ1-2|TRBV7-2
CASSLIRAWESGYTF
TGTGCCAGCAGCTTAATCCGAGCCTGGGAGAGTGGCTACACCTTC
>.|.|TRBJ2-5|TRBV24-1
CATSDLNSQETQYF
TGTGCCACCAGTGATTTGAACAGCCAAGAGACCCAGTACTTC
>.|TRBD2|TRBJ2-1|TRBV7-6
CASSLTSGSNEQFF
TGTGCCAGCAGCCTCACTAGCGGTAGCAATGAACAGTTCTTC
>.|.|TRBJ2-7|TRBV5-4
CASSLADNSYEQYF
TGTGCCAGCAGCTTGGCCGACAACTCCTACGAGCAGTACTTC
>.|.|TRBJ1-2|TRBV6-5
CASSYGGFGGGYTF
TGTGCCAGCAGTTATGGGGGGTTCGGGGGTGGCTACACCTTC
>once|TRBD2|TRBJ2-1|TRBV4-2
CASSQDLGGGTNYNEQFF
TGTGCCAGCAGCCAAGACCTGGGCGGGGGGACCAATTACAATGAGCAGTTCTTC
>few|.|TRBJ1-2|TRBV3-1/TRBV3-2
CASSPRDRSYTF
TGTGCCAGCAGCCCTCGGGACCGCTCCTACACCTTC
>.|.|TRBJ2-5|TRBV6-5
CASSWDIQETQYF
TGTGCCAGCAGCTGGGACATACAAGAGACCCAGTACTTC
>.|.|TRBJ2-2|TRBV5-4
CASHGGTGTGELFF
TGTGCCAGCCATGGGGGGACGGGCACCGGGGAGCTGTTTTTT
>once|.|TRBJ2-1|TRBV6-5
CASSVYIGSYNEQFF
TGTGCCAGCAGCGTTTATATTGGGTCCTACAATGAGCAGTTCTTC
>once|.|TRBJ1-1|TRBV27
CASSPGDRNTEAFF
TGTGCCAGCAGCCCCGGAGACCGTAACACTGAAGCTTTCTTT
>.|TRBD1|TRBJ2-3|TRBV12-5
CASPVGRGRDTQYF
TGTGCTAGTCCCGTGGGCAGGGGGCGGGATACGCAGTATTTT
>.|.|TRBJ2-7|TRBV10-1
CASSESNGKEQYF
TGCGCCAGCAGTGAGTCGAACGGGAAAGAGCAGTACTTC
>.|.|TRBJ1-3|TRBV11-2
CASSLTGPRNTIYF
TGTGCCAGCAGCTTAACCGGGCCGCGAAACACCATATATTTT
>.|.|TRBJ2-1|TRBV10-2
CASTHGGPYNEQFF
TGCGCCAGCACCCATGGGGGACCCTACAATGAGCAGTTCTTC
>.|.|TRBJ2-2|TRBV19
CASSIDRVGGELFF
TGTGCCAGTAGTATAGACAGGGTGGGCGGGGAGCTGTTTTTT
>.|TRBD2|TRBJ2-2|TRBV2
CASSWTSPYGELFF
TGTGCCAGCTCATGGACTAGCCCGTACGGGGAGCTGTTTTTT
>.|TRBD1|TRBJ1-5|TRBV18
CASSLTRDSQHQPQHF
TGTGCCAGCTCACTGACCCGGGACAGCCAGCATCAGCCCCAGCATTTT
>.|.|TRBJ1-1|TRBV19
CASSIQNTEAFF
TGTGCCAGTAGTATCCAGAACACTGAAGCTTTCTTT
>.|.|TRBJ2-3|TRBV10-2
CASSPGLHTDTQYF
TGCGCCAGCAGTCCGGGGCTTCACACAGATACGCAGTATTTT
>.|.|TRBJ2-2|TRBV18
CASSPLDRPGELFF
TGTGCCAGCTCACCACTTGACAGGCCCGGGGAGCTGTTTTTT
>.|.|TRBJ2-7|TRBV5-1
CASSNILSSYEQYF
TGCGCCAGCTCGAACATTTTATCCTCCTACGAGCAGTACTTC
>.|.|TRBJ1-6|TRBV6-6
CASGGQGPNSPLHF
TGTGCCAGCGGGGGGCAGGGCCCGAATTCACCCCTCCACTTT
>.|.|TRBJ2-7|TRBV27
CASSFSPFPYEQYF
TGTGCCAGCAGTTTTTCGCCATTTCCCTACGAGCAGTACTTC
>.|TRBD2|TRBJ2-3|TRBV3-1/TRBV3-2
CASSQRGGRGLDTQYF
TGTGCCAGCAGCCAAAGGGGCGGGAGAGGGTTGGATACGCAGTATTTT
>.|.|TRBJ2-7|TRBV11-2
CASSLGRGALGQYF
TGTGCCAGCAGCTTAGGCCGAGGGGCCCTGGGGCAGTACTTC
>.|TRBD1|TRBJ1-5|TRBV19
CASRGDRVLHQPQHF
TGTGCCAGTAGGGGGGACAGGGTACTTCATCAGCCCCAGCATTTT
>.|TRBD1|TRBJ1-5|TRBV19
CASSVQGDQPQHF
TGTGCCAGTAGTGTACAGGGGGATCAGCCCCAGCATTTT
>once|.|TRBJ2-7|TRBV6-2/TRBV6-3
CASSLERQYF
TGTGCCAGCAGTCTTGAAAGGCAGTACTTC
>.|.|TRBJ2-7|TRBV19
CASSYRDEQYF
TGTGCCAGTAGTTATCGCGACGAGCAGTACTTC
>.|.|TRBJ1-1|TRBV6-5
CASTPGTWSEAFF
TGTGCCAGCACCCCCGGGACATGGTCTGAAGCTTTCTTT
>.|.|TRBJ1-2|TRBV6-5
CASRRTQWGGYTF
TGTGCCAGCAGACGGACCCAATGGGGGGGCTACACCTTC
>.|TRBD1|TRBJ1-4|TRBV12-5
CASGLEEGAALFF
TGTGCTAGTGGTTTGGAGGAGGGGGCGGCACTGTTTTTT
>.|TRBD2|TRBJ2-7|TRBV3-1/TRBV3-2
CASRTSGGGTYEQYF
TGTGCCAGCAGAACGAGCGGGGGAGGAACCTACGAGCAGTACTTC
>once|.|TRBJ1-5|TRBV6-5
CASMVLGGNQPQHF
TGTGCCAGCATGGTGTTGGGAGGGAATCAGCCCCAGCATTTT
>once|.|TRBJ1-6|TRBV14
CASSLGPPNSPLHF
TGTGCCAGCAGCCTGGGACCACCTAATTCACCCCTCCACTTT
>.|.|TRBJ2-5|TRBV5-4
CASSFGGIQETQYF
TGTGCCAGCAGCTTCGGAGGAATCCAAGAGACCCAGTACTTC
>.|TRBD1|TRBJ2-1|TRBV9
CASSVVGTGSYNEQFF
TGTGCCAGCAGCGTAGTAGGGACAGGCTCCTACAATGAGCAGTTCTTC
>.|TRBD1|TRBJ1-5|TRBV24-1
CATSDPGQGVSSNQPQHF
TGTGCCACCAGTGATCCCGGACAGGGAGTATCTAGCAATCAGCCCCAGCATTTT
>.|.|TRBJ2-1|TRBV25-1
CASSHPSNRGSEQFF
TGTGCCAGCAGTCATCCTAGCAATCGGGGCAGTGAGCAGTTCTTC
>.|TRBD2|TRBJ2-7|TRBV18
CASSPALAGPGGTYEQYF
TGTGCCAGCTCACCGGCGCTAGCGGGCCCCGGGGGAACCTACGAGCAGTACTTC
>.|.|TRBJ2-7|TRBV7-9
CASSLGRYSYEQYF
TGTGCCAGCAGCTTAGGGCGGTACTCCTACGAGCAGTACTTC
>.|.|TRBJ2-1|TRBV27
CASSLAGFLGNEQFF
TGTGCCAGCAGTTTAGCGGGCTTCCTGGGCAATGAGCAGTTCTTC
>once|.|TRBJ1-1|TRBV19
CASSIAPGRARNTEAFF
TGTGCCAGTAGTATAGCCCCAGGGCGGGCACGGAACACTGAAGCTTTCTTT
>.|.|TRBJ1-3|TRBV10-3
CATQGSGSGNTIYF
TGTGCCACACAGGGTTCAGGCTCTGGAAACACCATATATTTT
>.|.|TRBJ2-1|TRBV3-1/TRBV3-2
CASSQEPSQTEFF
TGTGCCAGCAGCCAAGAGCCCTCACAGACGGAGTTCTTC